What follows are 2 T cell receptor beta chains derived from one specimen sequenced in a study of T-cell reconstitution after alpha-beta-depleted transplantation in children. Preparation of the TCRbeta library used unique molecular identifiers. TCRdb reprocessed the PCR reads via MiXCR and lists one record per CDR3 protein. The data contain some 830,000 distinct CDR3 sequences, approximately 15% of them singletons. The source material was PBMCs, mostly from graft donor cells, sampled 360 days after TCRalphabeta/CD19-depleted stem cell transplant. These receptors came from a male patient younger than 18 who had a stem cell transplant for acute lymphoblastic leukemia, so the T cells may come from the graft donor.

The chain employs TRBV9 and TRBJ2-1, with D possibly matching TRBD1 (6 bases). Germline loops: CDR1 SGDLS, CDR2 YYNGEE. Trimming pared 0 bases from V and 2 bases from J, leaving 12 bases between. The CDR3 totals 16 residues. The CDR3: CASSVEAGVTYNEQFF. CDR3 DNA: TGTGCCAGCAGCGTAGAGGCAGGGGTTACCTACAATGAGCAGTTCTTC.

The rearrangement joins TRBV20-1 to TRBJ2-1; 8 nucleotides agree with TRBD2. From germline, CDR1 is DFQATT and CDR2 SNEGSKA (reference sequence). This CDR3 spans 13 amino acids. The V and J ends lost 3 bases and 6 bases, in that order; junction bases with no gene match: 4. The CDR3 DNA follows: TGCAGTGCTAGCGGGAGGGCCCGCAATGAGCAGTTCTTC. It yields the protein CSASGRARNEQFF.